Following are 29 T cell receptor beta chains from one sample sequenced in a study of T cells after yellow fever vaccination. One entry per CDR3 protein, called by TCRdb with MiXCR from the 5' RACE reads. Here the sample spans hundreds of thousands of distinct CDR3 sequences, around 20% being singletons. The sequenced sample was PBMCs, obtained before the yellow fever booster vaccination. These receptors were obtained from a man aged 18 to 30 who received the YFV17D yellow fever vaccine.

This clonotype was recorded a few times. The chain has TRBV5-1 and TRBJ2-6, with 12 bases fitting TRBD1. The junction had 7 bases not matched to a gene; V was cut back by 2 bases and J by 4 bases. The CDR3 consists of 18 residues. Germline-derived CDR1 and CDR2 are SGHRS and YFSETQ. The CDR3 sequence: CASSLPGQGASGANVLTF. For the CDR3, the DNA is TGCGCCAGCAGCTTACCGGGACAGGGGGCCTCCGGGGCCAACGTCCTGACTTTC.

The chain has TRBV7-9 and TRBJ1-2; no firm D call. In germline, CDR1 is SEHNR, CDR2 FQNEAQ (reference sequence). The CDR3 spans 15 residues. Trimming removed 5 bases at V and 3 bases at J, with 16 bases between. CDR3 coding DNA: TGTGCCAGCAGCCACCGGACCGGCGGCGACTATGGCTACACCTTC. Translated, it gives CASSHRTGGDYGYTF. The complete variable domain, with remaining parts taken from reference TRBV7-9 and TRBJ1-2, reads DTGVSQNPRHKITKRGQNVTFRCDPISEHNRLYWYRQTLGQGPEFLTYFQNEAQLEKSRLLSDRFSAERPKGSFSTLEIQRTEQGDSAMYLCASSHRTGGDYGYTFGSGTRLTVV.

This clonotype has just one count. The V call is TRBV7-2, the J call TRBJ2-2; D is perhaps TRBD2 (7 bases). Deletions cut 5 bases from V and 7 bases from J, with 14 bases between. The CDR3 totals 14 residues. The V gene's germline CDR1 is SGHTA and CDR2 FQGNSA. CDR3 bases: TGTGCCAGCAGCCCCTGGGGGGGCGGCGGGGAGCTGTTTTTT. Protein: CASSPWGGGGELFF.

This chain joins TRBV29-1 and TRBJ2-3; unclear D gene. The V end was cut by 7 bases, the J end by 6 bases, with 17 bases between. CDR3 length: 13 residues. Germline CDR1 is SQVTM and CDR2 is ANQGSEA. The CDR3 protein is CSADFVAGDTQYF. The CDR3 coding sequence is TGCAGCGCAGATTTTGTGGCTGGCGATACGCAGTATTTT.

In this sample, this clonotype turned up once. The chain employs TRBV5-1 and TRBJ2-1; D uncertain. Germline V gene sequence: CDR1 SGHRS, CDR2 YFSETQ. The V end lost 0 bases, the J end lost 0 bases, and 10 bases lay between the germline ends. The CDR3 is 16 amino acids. CDR3 sequence reads: CASSLVGKSSYNEQFF. CDR3 sequence (DNA): TGCGCCAGCAGCTTGGTTGGGAAAAGCTCCTACAATGAGCAGTTCTTC.

The rearrangement uses TRBV10-1 and TRBJ2-5; D remains unclear. V was shortened by 6 bases and J by 8 bases, with 22 bases between the two germline ends. Germline V gene sequence: CDR1 WNHNN, CDR2 SYGVQD (reference sequence). The CDR3 sequence is 15 residues long. The CDR3: CASSELLGDPGTQYF. The CDR3 DNA sequence: TGCGCCAGCAGCGAACTACTCGGTGATCCAGGCACCCAGTACTTC.

This clonotype was counted a few times. The chain has TRBV7-2 and TRBJ1-3, with D unclear. The CDR3 is 13 residues long. The germline V gene encodes CDR1 SGHTA and CDR2 FQGNSA. Deletions cut 0 bases from V and 5 bases from J, with 5 bases between. CDR3 DNA: TGTGCCAGCAGCTTAGCCCAGAGAAACACCATATATTTT. Translated, it gives CASSLAQRNTIYF.

The chain recombines TRBV14 with TRBJ1-1, with D possibly being TRBD1 (5 bases). Germline V gives CDR1 SGHDN, CDR2 FVKESK. CDR3 length: 15 amino acids. Trimming shortened V by 3 bases and J by 11 bases, and 22 bases separated the two germline ends. The CDR3 DNA reads as TGTGCCAGCAGCCAGCAATTTAGGGGCCCGCTTGGGGCTTTCTTT. It encodes CASSQQFRGPLGAFF. Complete variable domain (other parts from reference TRBV14 and TRBJ1-1): EAGVTQFPSHSVIEKGQTVTLRCDPISGHDNLYWYRRVMGKEIKFLLHFVKESKQDESGMPNNRFLAERTGGTYSTLKVQPAELEDSGVYFCASSQQFRGPLGAFFGQGTRLTVV.

This clonotype was picked up a small number of times. The chain combines TRBV18 with TRBJ2-5; possibly TRBD1 for D (6 bases). In germline, CDR1 is KGHSH, CDR2 LQKENI. The CDR3 is 14 amino acids. V lost 0 bases, J lost 5 bases, and 10 bases lay in between. CDR3 bases: TGTGCCAGCTCACCACCTACAGGGTCGGAGACCCAGTACTTC. It yields the protein CASSPPTGSETQYF.

V is TRBV6-2 or TRBV6-3 and J is TRBJ2-2; TRBD2 matches 9 bases. This CDR3 is built from 16 residues. From germline, CDR1 is MNHEY and CDR2 SVGEGT. Germline trimming cut 2 bases from V and 7 bases from J; bases unmatched to any gene: 8. The CDR3 DNA sequence: TGTGCCAGCAGTTACAGGCTAGCGGGGTTCAACGGGGAGCTGTTTTTT. Translated, it gives CASSYRLAGFNGELFF.

This clonotype was seen more than once but under ten times. This chain links TRBV9 with TRBJ2-1; the match to TRBD2 covers 7 bases. V was clipped by 6 bases and J by 4 bases; unmatched bases: 10. The CDR3 is made up of 15 amino acids. Germline CDR1 SGDLS, CDR2 YYNGEE. CDR3 sequence: CASTSGGGRYNEQFF. CDR3 DNA sequence: TGTGCCAGCACTTCGGGGGGAGGCCGTTACAATGAGCAGTTCTTC.

This chain uses TRBV27 with TRBJ2-7; the D is unclear. V lost 2 bases, J lost 0 bases, and 5 bases lay in between. Germline V lookup: CDR1 MNHEY, CDR2 SMNVEV (reference sequence). This CDR3 spans 13 amino acids. The CDR3 region is CASSLRRSYEQYF. The CDR3 DNA follows: TGTGCCAGCAGTTTACGACGCTCCTACGAGCAGTACTTC.

The chain combines TRBV5-1 with TRBJ2-1; D might be TRBD2 (5 bases). Germline lookup yields CDR1 SGHRS and CDR2 YFSETQ. Trimming stripped 4 bases from V and 0 bases from J, with 14 bases between. This CDR3 is built from 16 residues. The CDR3 is CASSLLSAGSYNEQFF. CDR3 DNA sequence: TGCGCCAGCAGCCTGTTATCGGCGGGCTCCTACAATGAGCAGTTCTTC. Full variable domain (missing parts from reference TRBV5-1 and TRBJ2-1): KAGVTQTPRYLIKTRGQQVTLSCSPISGHRSVSWYQQTPGQGLQFLFEYFSETQRNKGNFPGRFSGRQFSNSRSEMNVSTLELGDSALYLCASSLLSAGSYNEQFFGPGTRLTVL.

The chain joins TRBV20-1 to TRBJ2-3, with D unresolved. The CDR3 contains 14 residues. With 0 bases removed from V and 5 bases from J, the gap between germline ends came to 12 bases. Germline-derived CDR1 and CDR2 are DFQATT and SNEGSKA (reference sequence). The CDR3 reads CSARERQLKDTQYF. In nucleotides, the CDR3 is TGCAGTGCTAGAGAGCGGCAGCTGAAAGATACGCAGTATTTT.

This clonotype has only a few counts. The chain links TRBV7-9 to TRBJ2-7; 7 bases agree with TRBD1. The trim removed 8 bases at V and 3 bases at J, leaving 7 bases unmatched. The CDR3 contains 13 residues. Germline-derived CDR1 and CDR2 are SEHNR and FQNEAQ (reference sequence). The CDR3 is CASVMDRNYEQYV. The CDR3 bases are TGTGCCAGCGTCATGGACAGGAACTACGAGCAGTACGTC.

The rearrangement uses TRBV5-1 and TRBJ1-1, with TRBD1 matching 7 bases. V trimming: 6 bases; J trimming: 1 base; junction bases outside the gene matches: 3. This CDR3 comprises 13 residues. Germline V gives CDR1 SGHRS, CDR2 YFSETQ. The DNA for the CDR3 is TGCGCCAGCAAGGGGACAGAGAACACTGAAGCTTTCTTT. Its protein is CASKGTENTEAFF.

This clonotype was found a few times. The V call is TRBV7-3, the J call TRBJ1-1; a possible D gene is TRBD1 (5 bases). The V and J ends lost 5 bases and 8 bases respectively, with 15 bases between them. There are 13 residues in the CDR3. Germline CDR1 is SGHTA and CDR2 is FQGTGA. Here the CDR3 reads CASSVTDAGEAFF. The CDR3 coding sequence is TGTGCCAGCAGCGTGACCGACGCAGGGGAAGCTTTCTTT.

The table lists this clonotype with a few counts. The chain links TRBV20-1 to TRBJ2-7; D unclear. CDR1 and CDR2 from the germline V gene are DFQATT and SNEGSKA (reference sequence). This CDR3 has 14 residues. The V end lost 0 bases, the J end lost 5 bases, and 14 bases lay between the germline ends. Here the CDR3 reads CSARDVKGINEQYV. As DNA, the CDR3 is TGCAGTGCTAGAGATGTAAAGGGTATTAACGAGCAGTACGTC.

There are a few counts of this clonotype. The chain couples TRBV5-1 to TRBJ2-2; 8 bases line up with TRBD1. CDR3 length: 15 amino acids. Per the germline V gene, CDR1 is SGHRS and CDR2 is YFSETQ. V was clipped by 3 bases and J by 5 bases; unmatched bases: 6. The CDR3 DNA follows: TGCGCCAGCAGCTCCTACAGGGGGGCAACCGGGGAGCTGTTTTTT. It translates to CASSSYRGATGELFF. Full variable domain (rest looked up from reference TRBV5-1 and TRBJ2-2): KAGVTQTPRYLIKTRGQQVTLSCSPISGHRSVSWYQQTPGQGLQFLFEYFSETQRNKGNFPGRFSGRQFSNSRSEMNVSTLELGDSALYLCASSSYRGATGELFFGEGSRLTVL.

In its sample, this clonotype was seen a few times. The CDR3 DNA reads as TGTGCCAGCAGCCCCAGCGGGGAAGCTTTCTTT. As protein: CASSPSGEAFF. This rearrangement joins TRBV7-9 to TRBJ1-1; D call uncertain. Trimming removed 5 bases at V and 8 bases at J, with 9 bases between. CDR3 length: 11 residues. The germline gives CDR1 SEHNR, CDR2 FQNEAQ (reference sequence).

This chain links TRBV7-2 with TRBJ1-6; 7 bases line up with TRBD1. CDR1 is SGHTA and CDR2 is FQGNSA in the germline V gene. CDR3 size: 14 residues. V lost 0 bases, J lost 10 bases, and 3 bases stayed unmatched. In nucleotides, the CDR3 is TGTGCCAGCAGCTTAGCAGGGGGCTACTCACCCCTCCACTTT. It codes for CASSLAGGYSPLHF.

V usage is TRBV6-1 and J usage is TRBJ2-2; D possibly corresponds to TRBD1 (6 bases). The V end lost 6 bases, the J end lost 3 bases, and 11 bases lay between the germline ends. CDR1 is MNHNS, CDR2 SASEGT, per germline. The CDR3 is 14 amino acids. CDR3 nucleotide sequence: TGTGCCAGCAGATGGGGGCATTACACCGGGGAGCTGTTTTTT. Residues: CASRWGHYTGELFF.

The chain has TRBV5-1 and TRBJ2-1; D call uncertain. This CDR3 is built from 14 residues. From germline, CDR1 is SGHRS and CDR2 YFSETQ. V was cut by 7 bases and J by 5 bases, with 16 bases left in between. CDR3 in DNA: TGCGCCAGCCGTCGCGAATCTCACAACAATGAGCAGTTCTTC. Translated, it gives CASRRESHNNEQFF. Drawing the rest from reference TRBV5-1 and TRBJ2-1, the complete variable domain is KAGVTQTPRYLIKTRGQQVTLSCSPISGHRSVSWYQQTPGQGLQFLFEYFSETQRNKGNFPGRFSGRQFSNSRSEMNVSTLELGDSALYLCASRRESHNNEQFFGPGTRLTVL.

The chain is built from TRBV29-1 and TRBJ1-5; D may be TRBD1 (6 bases). This CDR3 comprises 13 residues. V lost 6 bases and J lost 4, with 13 bases in between. The germline V gene encodes CDR1 SQVTM and CDR2 ANQGSEA. The CDR3 sequence: CSVARGINQPQHF. The CDR3 DNA is TGCAGCGTCGCCAGGGGAATTAATCAGCCCCAGCATTTT.

V is TRBV4-1 and J is TRBJ2-1, with 7 nucleotides matching TRBD2. V was pared by 0 bases and J by 3 bases, with 8 bases of the junction left unmatched. The CDR3 runs to 17 residues. Germline V gives CDR1 MGHRA, CDR2 YSYEKL. The CDR3 loop reads CASSQDLAAGFYNEQFF. The CDR3 region has the DNA TGCGCCAGCAGCCAAGATCTGGCAGCGGGGTTCTACAATGAGCAGTTCTTC.

The chain uses TRBV5-6 and TRBJ2-1; D is ambiguous. This CDR3 has 11 residues. Germline CDR1 and CDR2: SGHDT and YYEEEE. The V and J ends lost 0 bases and 10 bases respectively, with 5 bases between them. CDR3 amino acids: CASSLGWEQFF. The CDR3, as DNA: TGTGCCAGCAGCTTGGGTTGGGAGCAGTTCTTC.

This clonotype was detected many times. The chain uses TRBV20-1 and TRBJ1-1; D is unresolved. The CDR3 is made up of 14 amino acids. Germline V gives CDR1 DFQATT, CDR2 SNEGSKA (reference sequence). Deletions cut 8 bases from V and 0 bases from J, with 16 bases between. In nucleotides, the CDR3 is TGCAGTCCCCTAAGTGGGGTAATGAACACTGAAGCTTTCTTT. This codes for CSPLSGVMNTEAFF.

The V and J genes are TRBV11-2 and TRBJ2-5; TRBD2 is a possible D gene (6 bases). CDR3 length: 13 amino acids. Germline CDR1 SGHAT, CDR2 FQNNGV. The V end was cut by 4 bases, the J end by 6 bases, with 12 bases between. CDR3: CASSWAGGQTQYF. The CDR3 region has the DNA TGTGCCAGCAGCTGGGCCGGGGGACAGACCCAGTACTTC. Full variable domain (missing parts from reference TRBV11-2 and TRBJ2-5): EAGVAQSPRYKIIEKRQSVAFWCNPISGHATLYWYQQILGQGPKLLIQFQNNGVVDDSQLPKDRFSAERLKGVDSTLKIQPAKLEDSAVYLCASSWAGGQTQYFGPGTRLLVL.

The gene calls are TRBV10-3 and TRBJ2-7; TRBD1 matches at 7 bases. Germline V gene lookup returns CDR1 ENHRY and CDR2 SYGVKD. The CDR3 totals 13 residues. The V gene end was trimmed by 3 bases and the J gene end by 3 bases; junction bases not matched to a gene: 2. CDR3 in DNA: TGTGCCATCAGTGATACAGGGGTCTACGAGCAGTACTTC. Amino acids: CAISDTGVYEQYF.